This T cell receptor (beta chain) was identified during a study of T cell changes during pregnancy in multiple sclerosis. This CDR3 is built from 12 residues. V was clipped by 0 bases and J by 5 bases, with 5 bases between them. Germline assignment: CDR1 SGHKS and CDR2 YYEKEE (reference sequence). Sequencing used immunoSEQ multiplex PCR; TCRdb keeps in-frame clones, though not all of them. Among under 75,000 clones listed, 85% to 95% were seen once. The receptor was isolated from a female donor with multiple sclerosis, enrolled in a pregnancy study. The sample consisted of CD8+ T cells from peripheral blood mononuclear cells, taken in the second trimester of pregnancy. V usage is TRBV5-5 and J usage is TRBJ1-1; D is unclear. CDR3: CASSLGDTEAFF. The CDR3 DNA reads as TGTGCCAGCAGCTTGGGAGATACTGAAGCTTTCTTT. Using reference TRBV5-5 and TRBJ1-1 for the parts outside the CDR3, the full variable domain is DAGVTQSPTHLIKTRGQQVTLRCSPISGHKSVSWYQQVLGQGPQFIFQYYEKEERGRGNFPDRFSARQFPNYSSELNVNALLLGDSALYLCASSLGDTEAFFGQGTRLTVV.